This is a list of T cell receptor beta chains from one sample in a study of human T cells and chemical hapten exposure. TCRdb used MiXCR to reprocess the RACE reads, holding one entry per CDR3 protein. Of 35,000 to 50,000 distinct CDR3 sequences listed, 3.5% to 4.5% are singletons. The material sequenced was whole blood. The receptors here all came from a female donor in good health. Some clones in this sample may be carry-over from other donors' samples. The CDR3 runs from the conserved cysteine through the conserved F or W. The D gene is left open where the match is weak. Expanded clones are given a class, and other clones once, few, many or no size at all.

clone size | J gene | V gene | CDR3 length | D gene | CDR3 protein | CDR3 DNA
many | TRBJ2-7 | TRBV6-1 | 14 | . | CASQTSGLNYEQYF | TGTGCCTCCCAGACATCGGGACTTAACTACGAGCAGTACTTC
. | TRBJ2-1 | TRBV5-6 | 17 | . | CASSLLTKRMPYNEQFF | TGTGCCAGCAGCTTGTTAACGAAACGGATGCCCTACAATGAGCAGTTCTTC
few | TRBJ1-5 | TRBV19 | 16 | TRBD1 | CASSTPTGASNQPQHF | TGTGCCAGTAGTACACCGACAGGGGCGAGCAATCAGCCCCAGCATTTT
many | TRBJ1-5 | TRBV6-4 | 13 | . | CASSVDLNQPQHF | TGTGCCAGCAGTGTTGACCTCAATCAGCCCCAGCATTTT
few | TRBJ2-3 | TRBV20-1 | 18 | TRBD2 | CSARGWGLAGGSTDTQYF | TGCAGTGCTAGAGGGTGGGGGCTAGCGGGAGGTAGCACAGATACGCAGTATTTT
many | TRBJ2-7 | TRBV20-1 | 13 | . | CSARDPGWYEQYF | TGCAGTGCTAGAGACCCGGGGTGGTACGAGCAGTACTTC
many | TRBJ2-1 | TRBV5-6 | 13 | . | CASSLVGSHEQFF | TGTGCCAGCAGCTTGGTGGGTAGCCATGAGCAGTTCTTC
many | TRBJ2-3 | TRBV11-2 | 16 | TRBD2 | CASSLISGGALDTQYF | TGTGCCAGCAGCTTAATTAGCGGGGGGGCCTTAGATACGCAGTATTTT
many | TRBJ1-6 | TRBV21-1 | 18 | . | CASSKGGDNRSYNSPLHF | TGTGCCAGCAGCAAAGGGGGGGACAATCGCTCCTATAATTCACCCCTCCACTTT
many | TRBJ1-5 | TRBV6-2/TRBV6-3 | 13 | . | CASSYDVNQPQHF | TGTGCCAGCAGTTACGACGTCAATCAGCCCCAGCATTTT
many | TRBJ1-6 | TRBV20-1 | 14 | . | CSARAAGTNSPLHF | TGCAGTGCTAGAGCGGCAGGAACCAATTCACCCCTCCACTTT
. | TRBJ2-6 | TRBV6-1 | 17 | . | CASSDSGRLSGANVLTF | TGTGCCAGCAGTGATTCCGGACGGCTCTCTGGGGCCAACGTCCTGACTTTC
many | TRBJ2-7 | TRBV21-1 | 14 | . | CASSKAGGPATEYF | TGTGCCAGCAGCAAAGCTGGTGGGCCAGCGACGGAGTACTTC
many | TRBJ2-7 | TRBV29-1 | 14 | . | CSVGGRQGTGEQYF | TGCAGCGTTGGGGGGCGGCAGGGTACGGGCGAGCAGTACTTC
many | TRBJ2-1 | TRBV4-3 | 13 | . | CASSQLRGHEQFF | TGCGCCAGCAGCCAGTTGAGGGGCCATGAGCAGTTCTTC
many | TRBJ2-7 | TRBV25-1 | 16 | . | CASSESRGSGSYEQYF | TGTGCCAGCAGTGAATCTCGGGGCTCGGGCTCCTACGAGCAGTACTTC
few | TRBJ2-3 | TRBV10-3 | 16 | TRBD1 | CAISESGGTGSYTQYF | TGTGCCATCAGTGAGTCTGGAGGGACAGGGTCGTATACGCAGTATTTT
. | TRBJ2-2 | TRBV19 | 14 | TRBD1 | CASSSLDRTGELFF | TGTGCCAGTAGTAGCTTGGACAGGACCGGGGAGCTGTTTTTT
many | TRBJ2-7 | TRBV11-2 | 11 | . | CASSHGTKPGF | TGTGCCAGCAGCCATGGGACCAAACCGGGCTTC
many | TRBJ2-6 | TRBV3-1 | 17 | . | CASSQDGSETGANVLTF | TGTGCCAGCAGCCAAGATGGGAGCGAAACTGGGGCCAACGTCCTGACTTTC
many | TRBJ2-3 | TRBV4-1 | 14 | . | CASSQDSPADTQYF | TGCGCCAGCAGCCAAGATTCTCCGGCGGATACGCAGTATTTT
many | TRBJ1-3 | TRBV6-5 | 13 | . | CASGVSSGNTIYF | TGTGCCAGCGGGGTTAGCTCTGGAAACACCATATATTTT
many | TRBJ2-7 | TRBV12-3/TRBV12-4 | 15 | . | CASSFTAGGLYEQYF | TGTGCCAGCAGTTTTACAGCGGGCGGGCTTTACGAGCAGTACTTC
many | TRBJ1-3 | TRBV28 | 20 | TRBD1 | CASSTQGRYKQGVAGNTIYF | TGTGCCAGCAGTACACAGGGGCGCTATAAGCAGGGCGTCGCCGGAAACACCATATATTTT
. | TRBJ1-6 | TRBV5-4 | 13 | . | CASSLESGSPLHF | TGTGCCAGCAGCTTGGAATCAGGTTCACCCCTCCACTTT
few | TRBJ2-2 | TRBV7-2 | 16 | TRBD1 | CASSSSGTANTGELFF | TGTGCCAGCAGCTCCTCGGGGACAGCGAACACCGGGGAGCTGTTTTTT
many | TRBJ2-7 | TRBV5-1 | 16 | . | CASSLDLLRQGYEQYF | TGCGCCAGCAGCTTGGACCTTTTGAGGCAGGGGTACGAGCAGTACTTC
many | TRBJ1-2 | TRBV7-9 | 16 | TRBD1 | CASSFRGRGTSFGYTF | TGTGCCAGCAGCTTCCGGGGCAGGGGGACTTCATTCGGCTACACCTTC
many | TRBJ2-7 | TRBV6-2/TRBV6-3 | 15 | . | CASSYPDGSSYEQYF | TGTGCCAGCAGTTACCCCGACGGAAGCTCCTACGAGCAGTACTTC
many | TRBJ1-2 | TRBV20-1 | 13 | . | CSARDWDGYGYTF | TGCAGTGCTAGAGATTGGGATGGGTATGGCTACACCTTC
many | TRBJ2-6 | TRBV6-1 | 15 | . | CASSETSTGANVLTF | TGTGCCAGCAGTGAAACTAGTACTGGGGCCAACGTCCTGACTTTC
many | TRBJ1-2 | TRBV25-1 | 15 | . | CASSEMRSRGSGYTF | TGTGCCAGCAGTGAAATGAGGTCCAGGGGAAGTGGCTACACCTTC
many | TRBJ2-7 | TRBV12-3/TRBV12-4 | 13 | TRBD2 | CASSWGGLREQYF | TGTGCCAGCAGTTGGGGGGGGTTGAGGGAGCAGTACTTC
many | TRBJ1-5 | TRBV5-1 | 15 | TRBD1 | CASSAWTGGNQPQHF | TGCGCCAGCAGCGCCTGGACAGGGGGAAATCAGCCCCAGCATTTT
many | TRBJ2-3 | TRBV11-3 | 14 | . | CASSWGAGTDTQYF | TGTGCCAGCAGCTGGGGGGCCGGCACAGATACGCAGTATTTT
. | TRBJ1-6 | TRBV2 | 12 | . | CASSAYNSPLHF | TGTGCCAGCAGTGCCTATAATTCACCCCTCCACTTT
many | TRBJ1-2 | TRBV20-1 | 13 | . | CSAPGPANYGYTF | TGCAGTGCGCCGGGACCCGCTAACTATGGCTACACCTTC
once | TRBJ2-3 | TRBV2 | 13 | . | CASCRDGTDTQYF | TGTGCCAGCTGTCGGGACGGCACAGATACGCAGTATTTT
many | TRBJ2-1 | TRBV21-1 | 18 | . | CASSKLLTEDSSYNEQFF | TGTGCCAGCAGCAAATTACTAACGGAAGATAGCTCCTACAATGAGCAGTTCTTC
many | TRBJ1-4 | TRBV6-5 | 15 | TRBD1 | CASSYAQGASEKLFF | TGTGCCAGCAGTTACGCGCAGGGGGCATCTGAAAAACTGTTTTTT